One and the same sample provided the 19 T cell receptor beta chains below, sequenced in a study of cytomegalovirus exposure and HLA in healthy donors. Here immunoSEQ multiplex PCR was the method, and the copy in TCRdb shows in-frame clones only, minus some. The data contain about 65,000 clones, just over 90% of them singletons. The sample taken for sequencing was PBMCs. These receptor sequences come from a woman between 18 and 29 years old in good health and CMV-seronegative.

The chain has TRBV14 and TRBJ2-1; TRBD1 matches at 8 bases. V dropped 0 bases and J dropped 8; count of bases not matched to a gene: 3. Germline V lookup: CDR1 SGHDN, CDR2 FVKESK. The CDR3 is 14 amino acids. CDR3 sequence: CASSQDLTGDEQFF. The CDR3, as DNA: TGTGCCAGCAGCCAAGATCTGACAGGGGATGAGCAGTTCTTC. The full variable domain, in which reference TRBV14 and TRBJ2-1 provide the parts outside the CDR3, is EAGVTQFPSHSVIEKGQTVTLRCDPISGHDNLYWYRRVMGKEIKFLLHFVKESKQDESGMPNNRFLAERTGGTYSTLKVQPAELEDSGVYFCASSQDLTGDEQFFGPGTRLTVL.

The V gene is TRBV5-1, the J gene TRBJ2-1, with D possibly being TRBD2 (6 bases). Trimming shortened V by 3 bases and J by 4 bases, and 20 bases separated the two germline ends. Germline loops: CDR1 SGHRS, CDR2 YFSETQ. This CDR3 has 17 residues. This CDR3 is CASSSKAGPDRYNEQFF. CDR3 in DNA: TGCGCCAGCAGCTCGAAGGCGGGACCAGATCGGTACAATGAGCAGTTCTTC.

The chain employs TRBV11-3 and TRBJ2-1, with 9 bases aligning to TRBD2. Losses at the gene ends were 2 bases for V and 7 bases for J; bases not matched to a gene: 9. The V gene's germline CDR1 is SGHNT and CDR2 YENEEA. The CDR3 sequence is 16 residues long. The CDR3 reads CASSLNGGGVTNEQFF. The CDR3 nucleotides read TGTGCCAGCAGCTTAAACGGCGGGGGGGTTACAAATGAGCAGTTCTTC.

As DNA, the CDR3 is TGTGCCAGCAGCCTCACGGGGGGAGGAGATGGCTACACCTTC. It codes for CASSLTGGGDGYTF. V gene TRBV7-9 combines with J gene TRBJ1-2, with a weak D call TRBD1 (5 bases). The CDR3 runs 14 residues. Germline assignment: CDR1 SEHNR and CDR2 FQNEAQ (reference sequence). Trimming removed 5 bases at V and 6 bases at J, with 16 bases between.

The CDR3 reads CASSRPAGGAQTSTDTQYF. The CDR3, as DNA: TGTGCCAGCAGCCGACCGGCGGGAGGGGCTCAGACTAGCACAGATACGCAGTATTTT. The chain links TRBV11-3 to TRBJ2-3, with TRBD2 matching 9 bases. Germline assignment: CDR1 SGHNT and CDR2 YENEEA. The CDR3 extends over 19 amino acids. With V trimmed by 5 bases and J by 0 bases, 15 bases remained unmatched.

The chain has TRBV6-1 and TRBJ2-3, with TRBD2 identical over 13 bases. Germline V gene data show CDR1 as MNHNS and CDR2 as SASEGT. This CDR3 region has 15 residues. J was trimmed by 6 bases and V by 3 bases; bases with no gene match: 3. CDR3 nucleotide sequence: TGTGCCAGCAGTGAGGGACTAGCGGGATCGGATACGCAGTATTTT. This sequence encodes CASSEGLAGSDTQYF.

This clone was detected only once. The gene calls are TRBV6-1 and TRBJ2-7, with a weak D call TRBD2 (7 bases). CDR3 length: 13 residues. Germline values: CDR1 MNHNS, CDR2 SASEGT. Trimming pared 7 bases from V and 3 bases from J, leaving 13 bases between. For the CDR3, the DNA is TGTGCCAGCATAGGGGGGGGGTACTACGAGCAGTACTTC. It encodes CASIGGGYYEQYF.

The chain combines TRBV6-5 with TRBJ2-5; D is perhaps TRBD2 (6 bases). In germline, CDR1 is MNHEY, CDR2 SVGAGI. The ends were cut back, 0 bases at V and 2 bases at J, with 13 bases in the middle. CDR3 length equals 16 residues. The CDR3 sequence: CASSYSRGGGQETQYF. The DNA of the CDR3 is TGTGCCAGCAGTTACTCTCGGGGAGGAGGGCAAGAGACCCAGTACTTC.

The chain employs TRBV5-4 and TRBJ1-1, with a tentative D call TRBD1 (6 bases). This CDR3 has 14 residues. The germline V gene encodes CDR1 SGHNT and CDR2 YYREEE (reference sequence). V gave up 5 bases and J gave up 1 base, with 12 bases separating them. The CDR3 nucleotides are TGTGCCAGCAGTACAGGGTGGGGGAACACTGAAGCTTTCTTT. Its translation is CASSTGWGNTEAFF.

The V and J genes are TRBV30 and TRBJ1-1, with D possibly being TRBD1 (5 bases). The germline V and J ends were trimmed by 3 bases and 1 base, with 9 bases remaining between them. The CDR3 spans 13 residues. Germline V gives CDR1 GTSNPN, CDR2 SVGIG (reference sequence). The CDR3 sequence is CAWRRQPNTEAFF. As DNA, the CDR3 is TGTGCCTGGAGGAGACAGCCGAACACTGAAGCTTTCTTT.

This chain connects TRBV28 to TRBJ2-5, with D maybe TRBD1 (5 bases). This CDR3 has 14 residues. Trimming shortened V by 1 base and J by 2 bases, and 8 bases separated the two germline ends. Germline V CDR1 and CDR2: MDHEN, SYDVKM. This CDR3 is CASSLSTAQETQYF. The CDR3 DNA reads TGTGCCAGCAGTTTATCGACAGCACAAGAGACCCAGTACTTC.

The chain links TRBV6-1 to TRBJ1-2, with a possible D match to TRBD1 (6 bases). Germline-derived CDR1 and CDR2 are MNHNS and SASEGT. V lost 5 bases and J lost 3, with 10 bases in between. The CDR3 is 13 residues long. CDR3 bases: TGTGCCAGCAGTCCCCCAGGGGACTATGGCTACACCTTC. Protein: CASSPPGDYGYTF.

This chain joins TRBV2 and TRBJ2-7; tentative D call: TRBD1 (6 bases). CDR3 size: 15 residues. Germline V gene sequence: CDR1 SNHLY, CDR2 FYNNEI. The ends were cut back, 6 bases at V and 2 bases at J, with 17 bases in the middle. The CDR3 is CASREQTGGAYEQYF. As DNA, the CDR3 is TGTGCCAGCAGAGAACAGACAGGCGGCGCCTACGAGCAGTACTTC.

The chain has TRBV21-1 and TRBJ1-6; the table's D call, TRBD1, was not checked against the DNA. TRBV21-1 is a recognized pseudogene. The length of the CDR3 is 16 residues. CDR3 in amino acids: CASSKGLRCYNSPLHF. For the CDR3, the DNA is TGTGCCAGCAGCAAAGGCCTCAGATGCTATAATTCACCCCTCCACTTT.

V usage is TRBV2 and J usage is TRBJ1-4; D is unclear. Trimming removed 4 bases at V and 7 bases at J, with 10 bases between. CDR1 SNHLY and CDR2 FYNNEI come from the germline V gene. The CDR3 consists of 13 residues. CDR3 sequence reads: CASSGSAGEKLFF. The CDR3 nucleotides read TGTGCCAGCAGTGGCAGCGCCGGTGAAAAACTGTTTTTT.

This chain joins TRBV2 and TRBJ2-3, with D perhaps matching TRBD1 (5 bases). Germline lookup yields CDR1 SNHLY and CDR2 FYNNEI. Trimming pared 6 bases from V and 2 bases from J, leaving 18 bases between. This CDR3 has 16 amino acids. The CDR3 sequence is CASRRLTGSLTDTQYF. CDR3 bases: TGTGCCAGCAGGCGTCTCACAGGATCCCTCACAGATACGCAGTATTTT.

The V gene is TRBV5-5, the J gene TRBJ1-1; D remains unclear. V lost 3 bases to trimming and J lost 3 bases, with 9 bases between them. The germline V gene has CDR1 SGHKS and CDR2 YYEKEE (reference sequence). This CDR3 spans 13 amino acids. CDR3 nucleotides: TGTGCCAGCAGCTCACTTGTTGACACTGAAGCTTTCTTT. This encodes CASSSLVDTEAFF. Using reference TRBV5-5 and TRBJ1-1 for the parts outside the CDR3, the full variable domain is DAGVTQSPTHLIKTRGQQVTLRCSPISGHKSVSWYQQVLGQGPQFIFQYYEKEERGRGNFPDRFSARQFPNYSSELNVNALLLGDSALYLCASSSLVDTEAFFGQGTRLTVV.

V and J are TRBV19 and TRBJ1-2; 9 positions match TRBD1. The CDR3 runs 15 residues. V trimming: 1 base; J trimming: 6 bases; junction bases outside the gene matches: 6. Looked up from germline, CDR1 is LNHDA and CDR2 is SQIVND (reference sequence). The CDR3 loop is CASSIARQGVDGYTF. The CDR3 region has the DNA TGTGCCAGTAGTATAGCACGACAGGGGGTGGATGGCTACACCTTC.

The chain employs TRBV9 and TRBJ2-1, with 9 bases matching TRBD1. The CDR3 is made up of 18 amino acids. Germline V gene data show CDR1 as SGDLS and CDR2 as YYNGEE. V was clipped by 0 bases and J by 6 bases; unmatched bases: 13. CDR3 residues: CASSVGPQPGQGVNEQFF. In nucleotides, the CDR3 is TGTGCCAGCAGCGTAGGTCCCCAGCCGGGACAGGGCGTCAATGAGCAGTTCTTC.